This record looks at one T cell receptor (beta chain) sequence and its context. Germline CDR1 is GTSNPN and CDR2 is SVGIG (reference sequence). This CDR3 spans 12 amino acids. V lost 5 bases and J lost 2, with 9 bases in between. As originally analysed: Counts of nucleated cells, estimated from reference gene primer amplification, were obtained. Clones were sequenced by immunoSEQ multiplex PCR, and TCRdb holds only the in-frame ones, with some missing. V and J calls and clone size are given by that table; D and trimming were obtained from the DNA. The data contain about 120,000 clones, 65% to 90% of them singletons. The sample is drawn from a study of blood T cell repertoires in COVID-19. The overall study: Acute and convalescent COVID-19 samples came from the United States, Italy and Spain. Nucleic acid was either cDNA or gDNA, and it came from T cells, B-cell-depleted T cells, or PBMCs.

This sequence originates from an older man with active or convalescent COVID-19. This rearrangement joins TRBV30 to TRBJ1-1, with a tentative D call TRBD1 (6 bases). Material for sequencing was peripheral blood. CDR3 protein: CAWADSNTEAFF. The CDR3 bases are TGTGCCTGGGCGGACAGCAACACTGAAGCTTTCTTT.